The 22 T cell receptor beta chains below were found in one sample sequenced in a study of blood T cell repertoires in COVID-19 (TCRdb year 2020). The library relied on the immunoSEQ multiplex PCR assay. TCRdb's version of the immuneACCESS table is confined to in-frame rearrangements and falls short of the full clone set. An unresolved V gene accounts for under half of the shortfall where checked; the remainder is of unknown origin. Counted in this sample were a few hundred thousand clones; approximately 89% of them appeared once. The top ten clones comprise roughly 2.8% of the sample. What was sequenced was PBMCs or T cells enriched from blood (not recorded which). These receptors were taken from a woman aged 45-65 years who had been exposed to COVID-19.

This chain uses TRBV12-5 with TRBJ2-7, with TRBD1 matching 11 bases. Trimming took 7 bases from V and 0 from J; bases not matched to a gene: 5. CDR1 is LGHNT, CDR2 FRNRAP, per germline. There are 15 residues in the CDR3. The DNA for the CDR3 is TGTGCTAGTGCACACGGGACAGGGGGCTCCTACGAGCAGTACTTC. As protein: CASAHGTGGSYEQYF.

The rearrangement joins TRBV9 to TRBJ2-2; 10 positions match TRBD2. The germline V gene encodes CDR1 SGDLS and CDR2 YYNGEE. The CDR3 is made up of 15 amino acids. V lost 0 bases to trimming and J lost 8 bases; unmatched junction nucleotides: 4. The CDR3 sequence is CASSVDSSGGGELFF. The CDR3 region has the DNA TGTGCCAGCAGCGTAGACTCTAGCGGGGGTGGGGAGCTGTTTTTT.

The chain employs TRBV18 and TRBJ1-1, with 8 nucleotides matching TRBD1. J gave up 3 bases and V 3 bases, and 3 bases lay outside the gene matches. Germline assignment: CDR1 KGHSH and CDR2 LQKENI. This CDR3 comprises 14 residues. CDR3 sequence reads: CASSPGQADTEAFF. DNA of the CDR3: TGTGCCAGCTCACCGGGACAGGCAGACACTGAAGCTTTCTTT.

Only one count was recorded for this clone. The V gene is TRBV7-2, the J gene TRBJ1-6; D not certain. The germline V gene encodes CDR1 SGHTA and CDR2 FQGNSA. The V gene lost 5 bases and the J gene lost 14 bases, with 19 bases spanning the gap. The CDR3 spans 14 residues. The CDR3 DNA sequence: TGTGCCAGCAGCACGAACTCACTCCTTTATGCCCTCCACTTT. Protein sequence: CASSTNSLLYALHF.

The chain employs TRBV5-1 and TRBJ2-7; 8 nucleotides match TRBD2. The ends lost 0 bases at V and 7 bases at J; junction bases unmatched: 9. This CDR3 is built from 15 residues. CDR1 SGHRS and CDR2 YFSETQ come from the germline V gene. DNA for the CDR3: TGCGCCAGCAGCTTGGCCACAACCGGGACTAGGGAGCAGTACTTC. Translated: CASSLATTGTREQYF.

This clone has a single count. V is TRBV6-5 and J is TRBJ2-3; 9 bases fit TRBD1. V dropped 2 bases and J dropped 4; count of bases not matched to a gene: 7. CDR3 length: 16 amino acids. Germline assignment: CDR1 MNHEY and CDR2 SVGAGI. In DNA, the CDR3 is TGTGCCAGCAGTTACACCACAGGGGGCTACCCAGATACGCAGTATTTT. This gives the protein CASSYTTGGYPDTQYF.

The V gene is TRBV5-1, the J gene TRBJ1-5; D call uncertain. Germline assignment: CDR1 SGHRS and CDR2 YFSETQ. The CDR3 consists of 14 residues. Trimming removed 0 bases at V and 3 bases at J, with 7 bases between. The CDR3 DNA is TGCGCCAGCAGCTTGGAACATCCCAATCAGCCCCAGCATTTT. Translated: CASSLEHPNQPQHF. Using reference TRBV5-1 and TRBJ1-5 for the parts outside the CDR3, the full variable domain is KAGVTQTPRYLIKTRGQQVTLSCSPISGHRSVSWYQQTPGQGLQFLFEYFSETQRNKGNFPGRFSGRQFSNSRSEMNVSTLELGDSALYLCASSLEHPNQPQHFGDGTRLSIL.

This chain links TRBV3-1 (or the pseudogene TRBV3-2) with TRBJ1-6; perhaps TRBD1 as D (6 bases). The V and J ends lost 6 bases and 0 bases respectively, with 15 bases between them. Germline V gives CDR1 LGHDT, CDR2 YNNKEL (reference sequence). There are 17 residues in the CDR3. The CDR3 spells CASRYGTPGSYNSPLHF. The DNA for the CDR3 is TGTGCCAGCAGGTACGGGACACCCGGCTCCTATAATTCACCCCTCCACTTT.

The gene calls are TRBV28 and TRBJ1-5; tentatively, D is TRBD1 (5 bases). Germline assignment: CDR1 MDHEN and CDR2 SYDVKM. Trimming removed 2 bases at V and 7 bases at J, with 12 bases between. The CDR3 runs 14 residues. CDR3 DNA sequence: TGTGCCAGCAGTTTAGTCCCAGGGTTGCAGCCCCAGCATTTT. It specifies CASSLVPGLQPQHF.

The chain links TRBV18 to TRBJ1-3; 10 nucleotides line up with TRBD1. With V trimmed by 3 bases and J by 1 base, 0 bases remained unmatched. This CDR3 has 15 amino acids. Germline V gene sequence: CDR1 KGHSH, CDR2 LQKENI. CDR3 region: CASSPDRGSGNTIYF. In nucleotides, the CDR3 is TGTGCCAGCTCACCGGACAGGGGGTCTGGAAACACCATATATTTT.

The chain uses TRBV28 and TRBJ1-5; 9 bases fit TRBD1. Trimming took 9 bases from V and 7 from J; bases not matched to a gene: 10. This CDR3 has 14 residues. Germline values: CDR1 MDHEN, CDR2 SYDVKM. CDR3 sequence reads: CASSETGGPQPQHF. The CDR3 DNA reads as TGTGCCAGTAGTGAGACAGGGGGACCACAGCCCCAGCATTTT.

The CDR3 region is CASRETGATNEKLFF. Here the CDR3 DNA reads TGTGCCAGCAGGGAAACAGGGGCAACTAATGAAAAACTGTTTTTT. The chain joins TRBV2 to TRBJ1-4, with TRBD1 matching 7 bases. The V segment lost 6 bases and the J segment 0 bases; nucleotides outside the gene matches: 4. The V gene's germline CDR1 is SNHLY and CDR2 FYNNEI. This CDR3 comprises 15 residues.

J is TRBJ2-5 and V is TRBV5-8; TRBD2 might be the D (5 bases). This CDR3 comprises 14 residues. V was cut by 4 bases and J by 1 base, with 11 bases left in between. CDR1 is SGHTS, CDR2 YDEGEE, per germline. For the CDR3, the DNA is TGTGCCAGCAGCGACACCGGGATCCAAGAGACCCAGTACTTC. It specifies CASSDTGIQETQYF.

On this clone: A junction end diverges from the germline sequence, so it may reflect a read error. The chain is built from TRBV7-7 and TRBJ2-5; 8 nucleotides line up with TRBD2. This CDR3 spans 15 amino acids. The V gene's germline CDR1 is SSHAT and CDR2 FNYEAQ (reference sequence). The CDR3 sequence is CASSPLRGGGETQYF. CDR3 DNA sequence: TGTGCTAGCAGCCCGTTACGGGGGGGTGGGGAGACCCAGTACTTC. Based on the CDR3 plus reference TRBV7-7 and TRBJ2-5, the full variable domain is GAGVSQSPRYKVTKRGQDVTLRCDPISSHATLYWYQQALGQGPEFLTYFNYEAQPDKSGLPSDRFSAERPEGSISTLTIQRTEQRDSAMYRCASSPLRGGGETQYFGPGTRLLVL.

The chain carries TRBV5-4 and TRBJ1-1; unclear D gene. Between the trimmed V and J ends, which lost 6 bases and 4 bases, there was a span of 13 bases. Germline V gives CDR1 SGHNT, CDR2 YYREEE (reference sequence). The CDR3 sequence is 13 residues long. CDR3 sequence reads: CASTGREGTEAFF. The CDR3 DNA reads TGTGCCAGCACCGGAAGGGAGGGCACTGAAGCTTTCTTT.

CDR3 sequence: CASTLASEAFF. The CDR3 DNA reads as TGTGCCAGTACCCTGGCATCTGAAGCTTTCTTT. The gene calls are TRBV19 and TRBJ1-1; D remains unclear. CDR1 is LNHDA and CDR2 is SQIVND in the germline V gene (reference sequence). Trimming took off 7 bases at V and 6 bases at J, with 9 bases between the two ends. This CDR3 spans 11 amino acids.

The chain is built from TRBV5-1 and TRBJ1-4; no clear D gene. The germline V gene has CDR1 SGHRS and CDR2 YFSETQ. The V and J ends lost 4 bases and 0 bases respectively, with 13 bases between them. There are 16 residues in the CDR3. The CDR3 reads CASSVPSGTTNEKLFF. CDR3 sequence (DNA): TGCGCCAGCAGCGTCCCATCGGGTACAACTAATGAAAAACTGTTTTTT.

This clone was seen once. This rearrangement joins TRBV15 to TRBJ2-1, with 9 positions matching TRBD1. The length of the CDR3 is 16 residues. V was clipped by 1 base and J by 6 bases; unmatched bases: 7. CDR1 is LNHNV, CDR2 YYDKDF, per germline (reference sequence). CDR3 in amino acids: CATSRGPGQGFNEQFF. Here the CDR3 DNA reads TGTGCCACCAGCAGAGGCCCGGGACAGGGATTCAATGAGCAGTTCTTC.

The J gene is TRBJ2-3, the V gene TRBV5-6; D remains unclear. Trimming left V 8 bases short and J 2 bases short, with 15 bases between. CDR3 length: 14 amino acids. Germline V gene lookup returns CDR1 SGHDT and CDR2 YYEEEE. The CDR3 sequence: CASADRVPTDTQYF. In DNA, the CDR3 is TGTGCCAGTGCGGATCGGGTCCCCACAGATACGCAGTATTTT.

This clone turned up a few times. V is TRBV4-1 and J is TRBJ2-1; 11 bases are a match to TRBD2. CDR1 and CDR2 (germline): MGHRA, YSYEKL. CDR3 length: 15 amino acids. The junction had 5 bases not matched to a gene; V was cut back by 1 base and J by 9 bases. CDR3 in DNA: TGCGCCAGCAGCCAAGGACTAGCGGGGACACGTGAGCAGTTCTTC. Translated, it gives CASSQGLAGTREQFF.

This clone was counted ten times or more. The genes are TRBV29-1 and TRBJ2-3; 10 bases match TRBD2. Unmatched junction bases numbered 6, after V lost 1 base and J lost 2 bases. Germline CDR1 is SQVTM and CDR2 is ANQGSEA. This CDR3 contains 16 residues. CDR3 in amino acids: CSVEGRLAGVTDTQYF. The CDR3 bases are TGCAGCGTTGAAGGTCGTCTAGCGGGAGTCACAGATACGCAGTATTTT.

This clone was detected once. J is TRBJ2-6 and V is TRBV19; D might be TRBD1 (5 bases). Trimming left V 3 bases short and J 3 bases short, with 6 bases between. CDR1 is LNHDA, CDR2 SQIVND, per germline (reference sequence). The CDR3 loop spans 14 amino acids. The chain's CDR3 is CASSIQGGANVLTF. Written as DNA, the CDR3 is TGTGCCAGTAGTATCCAGGGTGGGGCCAACGTCCTGACTTTC.